The clone carrying this T cell receptor (beta chain) was picked up a small number of times. Its antigen remains unknown. This sample was included in a study of CD8+CD57+ T cells in acquired aplastic anemia. About the research overall: Mean yield of DNA from sorted CD4+ and CD8+ cells was around 3 ug. Findings and caveats of the study: A significant difference in CD8+ Simpson's diversity between patients and controls was not found.

The CDR3 covers 17 residues. Deletions cut 1 base from V and 4 bases from J, with 18 bases between. CDR1 and CDR2 from the germline V gene are SGDLS and YYNGEE. Profiling that covered TCR beta VDJ and CDR3 relied on genomic DNA as its template. Using its own MiXCR run on the reads, TCRdb lists one record per CDR3 protein. The data show about 150,000 distinct CDR3 sequences, roughly half seen once. Patients selected for sequencing had displayed CD8+CD57+ cell expansion by flow cytometry. All patients had severe acquired aplastic anemia. The gene calls are TRBV9 and TRBJ2-1; perhaps D is TRBD1 or TRBD2 (5 bases each). The receptor comes from a human donor with aplastic anemia. Source material: sorted CD4+, CD8+, or CD8+CD57+ T cells (not recorded which) from PBMCs. The CDR3 is CASSVSGQGVPYNEQFF. The CDR3 DNA follows: TGTGCCAGCAGCGTAAGTGGGCAGGGAGTTCCTTACAATGAGCAGTTCTTC.